This is a list of T cell receptor beta chains from one sample in a study of cytomegalovirus exposure and HLA in healthy donors. The assay was immunoSEQ multiplex PCR, and TCRdb's table has in-frame clones only and misses some. The sample has some 250,000 clones; 90% are singletons. Sequencing input: PBMCs. Receptor source: a woman younger than 35 in good health and CMV-seronegative. The CDR3 runs from the conserved cysteine through the conserved F or W. A D gene is named only where the DNA matches it firmly. Rows give clone size only sometimes, using once, few, many, or a class for an expanded clone.

J: TRBJ1-2
size: NA
D: TRBD1
V: TRBV5-1
DNA: TGCGCCAGCGGACAGGACAGAACATATGGCTACACCTTC
CDR3: CASGQDRTYGYTF

J: TRBJ2-5
size: NA
D: NA
V: TRBV5-1
DNA: TGCGCCAGCAGCTTGGGAGTAGCGTTATACCAAGAGACCCAGTACTTC
CDR3: CASSLGVALYQETQYF

J: TRBJ2-2
size: NA
D: TRBD2
V: TRBV6-1
DNA: TGTGCCAGCAGTGATATTAGCGGGGCAAAGTCAAACACCGGGGAGCTGTTTTTT
CDR3: CASSDISGAKSNTGELFF

J: TRBJ2-1
size: NA
D: NA
V: TRBV7-9
DNA: TGTGCCAGCAGCTTACTAAATGAGCAGTTCTTC
CDR3: CASSLLNEQFF

J: TRBJ2-7
size: NA
D: NA
V: TRBV6-5
DNA: TGTGCCAGCAGTAATGGGGGGATCCCCTACGAGCAGTACTTC
CDR3: CASSNGGIPYEQYF

J: TRBJ2-3
size: once
D: NA
V: TRBV25-1
DNA: TGTGCCAGCAGTGAATATCGGGCAGATACGCAGTATTTT
CDR3: CASSEYRADTQYF

J: TRBJ1-1
size: NA
D: NA
V: TRBV10-2
DNA: TGCGCCAGCAGCCCACAGGGAAACACTGAAGCTTTCTTT
CDR3: CASSPQGNTEAFF

J: TRBJ2-3
size: NA
D: TRBD2
V: TRBV28
DNA: TGTGCCAGCAGTTCCCGCGGGGGTCCCACCGGGAAGACGCAGTATTTT
CDR3: CASSSRGGPTGKTQYF

J: TRBJ1-1
size: NA
D: NA
V: TRBV27
DNA: TGTGCCGGCGGGGTGACCGGGACGGTGAACACTGAAGCTTTCTTT
CDR3: CAGGVTGTVNTEAFF

J: TRBJ1-2
size: once
D: NA
V: TRBV9
DNA: TGTGCCAGCAGCGTAGGCTCAGGGGCCCTCTATGGCTACACCTTC
CDR3: CASSVGSGALYGYTF

J: TRBJ2-1
size: NA
D: TRBD2
V: TRBV5-1
DNA: TGCGCCAGCAGCTATAGCGGGGGGCCCTACAATGAGCAGTTCTTC
CDR3: CASSYSGGPYNEQFF

J: TRBJ2-6
size: NA
D: TRBD1
V: TRBV28
DNA: TGTGCCAGCAGCGTTAGATCGTGGGACAGGGAAGTCGCTGGGGCCAACGTCCTGACTTTC
CDR3: CASSVRSWDREVAGANVLTF